This T cell receptor (beta chain) emerged from a study of blood T cell repertoires in COVID-19. Looking at the study overall: The analysed material was cDNA or gDNA that came from T cells, B-cell-depleted T cells, or PBMCs.

TCRdb's table, derived via immunoSEQ multiplex PCR, lists solely in-frame clones and lacks some. Counted here are tens of thousands of clones, less than 90% occurring once; the ten biggest clones make up about an eighth. The V segment lost 0 bases and the J segment 2 bases; nucleotides outside the gene matches: 5. This CDR3 has 18 residues. Germline values: CDR1 SGHDN, CDR2 FVKESK. The J gene is TRBJ2-6, the V gene TRBV14, with 9 bases lining up with TRBD1. The TCR originated in a human donor in a cohort sampled during active COVID-19. The sequenced material came from peripheral blood. CDR3 sequence reads: CASSQDSRQGAGANVLTF. The CDR3 nucleotides read TGTGCCAGCAGCCAAGATTCGAGACAGGGGGCTGGGGCCAACGTCCTGACTTTC.